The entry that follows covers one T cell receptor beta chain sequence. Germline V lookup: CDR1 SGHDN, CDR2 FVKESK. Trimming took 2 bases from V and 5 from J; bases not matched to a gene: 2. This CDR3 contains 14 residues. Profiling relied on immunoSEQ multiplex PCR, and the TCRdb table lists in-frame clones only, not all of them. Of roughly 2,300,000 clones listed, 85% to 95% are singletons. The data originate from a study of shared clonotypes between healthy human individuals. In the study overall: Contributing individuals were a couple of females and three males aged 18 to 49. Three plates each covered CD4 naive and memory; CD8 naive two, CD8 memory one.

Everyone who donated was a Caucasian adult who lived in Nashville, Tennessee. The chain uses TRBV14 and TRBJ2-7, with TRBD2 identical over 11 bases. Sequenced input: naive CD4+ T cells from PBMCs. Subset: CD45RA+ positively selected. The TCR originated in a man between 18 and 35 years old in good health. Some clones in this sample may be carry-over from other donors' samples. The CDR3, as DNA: TGTGCCAGCAGCCAACTGACTAGCGGGAACGAGCAGTACTTC. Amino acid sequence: CASSQLTSGNEQYF.